This TCR beta chain was identified during a study of persistence of HIV-infected CD4 T cells. V lost 3 bases, J lost 6 bases, and 5 bases stayed unmatched. This CDR3 contains 14 residues. CDR1 and CDR2 from the germline V gene are SGHRS and YFSETQ. Cells were stimulated with overlapping HIV-1 Gag 15-mer peptides. Sorting of responding CD4+ T cells relied on upregulated CD40 ligand together with CD69. This clone qualifies as medium-sized. What it recognizes is unknown. Sequencing used immunoSEQ version 4 in survey mode. Generated by immunoSEQ multiplex PCR, the TCRdb table keeps only in-frame clones and is missing some. The sample lists about 30,000 clones; roughly 70% were seen once.

The chain is built from TRBV5-1 and TRBJ2-3, with 9 bases matching TRBD1. The sequence was collected from an adult man with HIV who was CMV-seropositive. The material was CD4+ T cells sorted from PBMCs after approximately 20-hour stimulation, obtained from a patient who received antiretroviral therapy. DNA for the CDR3: TGCGCCAGCAGCTCGGACAGGGGAAAGGATACGCAGTATTTT. Amino acids: CASSSDRGKDTQYF.